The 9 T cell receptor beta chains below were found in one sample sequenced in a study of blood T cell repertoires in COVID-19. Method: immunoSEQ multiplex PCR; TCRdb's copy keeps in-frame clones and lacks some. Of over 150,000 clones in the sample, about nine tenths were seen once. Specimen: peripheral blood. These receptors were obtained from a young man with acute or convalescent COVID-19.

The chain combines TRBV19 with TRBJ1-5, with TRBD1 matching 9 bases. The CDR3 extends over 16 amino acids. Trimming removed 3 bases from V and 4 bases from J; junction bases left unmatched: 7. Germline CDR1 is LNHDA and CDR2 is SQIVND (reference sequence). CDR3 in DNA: TGTGCCAGTAGTATTAGATCGGGACAGGGAAATCAGCCCCAGCATTTT. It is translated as CASSIRSGQGNQPQHF. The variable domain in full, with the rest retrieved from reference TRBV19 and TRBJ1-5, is DGGITQSPKYLFRKEGQNVTLSCEQNLNHDAMYWYRQDPGQGLRLIYYSQIVNDFQKGDIAEGYSVSREKKESFPLTVTSAQKNPTAFYLCASSIRSGQGNQPQHFGDGTRLSIL.

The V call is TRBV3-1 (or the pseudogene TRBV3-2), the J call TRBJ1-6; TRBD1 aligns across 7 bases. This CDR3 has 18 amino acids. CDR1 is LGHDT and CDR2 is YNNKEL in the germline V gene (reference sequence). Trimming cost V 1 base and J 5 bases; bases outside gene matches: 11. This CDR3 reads CASSQGGNRGVNNSPLHF. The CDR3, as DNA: TGTGCCAGCAGCCAAGGGGGGAACAGGGGAGTAAATAATTCACCCCTCCACTTT.

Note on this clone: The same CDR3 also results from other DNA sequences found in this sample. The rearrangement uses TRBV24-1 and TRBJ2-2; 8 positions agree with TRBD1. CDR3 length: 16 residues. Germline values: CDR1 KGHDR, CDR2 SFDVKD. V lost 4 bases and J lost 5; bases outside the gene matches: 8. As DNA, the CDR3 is TGTGCCACCAGTGACCCTGGACAGGGTGATACCGGGGAGCTGTTTTTT. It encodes CATSDPGQGDTGELFF.

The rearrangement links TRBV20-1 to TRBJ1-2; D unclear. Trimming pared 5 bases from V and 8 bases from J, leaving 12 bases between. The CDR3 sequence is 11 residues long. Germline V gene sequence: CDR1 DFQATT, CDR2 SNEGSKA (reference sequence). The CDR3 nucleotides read TGCAGTGCTGACACAGCGGGAGGCTACACCTTC. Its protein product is CSADTAGGYTF.

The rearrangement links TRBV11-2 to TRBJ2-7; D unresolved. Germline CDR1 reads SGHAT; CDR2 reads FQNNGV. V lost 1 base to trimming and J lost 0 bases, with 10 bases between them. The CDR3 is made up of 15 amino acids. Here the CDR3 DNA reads TGTGCCAGCAGCTTAGTGCGTGGTAGCTCCTACGAGCAGTACTTC. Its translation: CASSLVRGSSYEQYF.

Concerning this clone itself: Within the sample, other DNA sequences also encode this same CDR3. The DNA for the CDR3 is TGTGCCACCAGCAGAGATAGGGGTGACGAGCAGTACTTC. Its translation is CATSRDRGDEQYF. V and J are TRBV15 and TRBJ2-7; possible D gene TRBD1, 5 bases. This CDR3 has 13 amino acids. Germline CDR1 reads LNHNV; CDR2 reads YYDKDF (reference sequence). The V gene lost 0 bases and the J gene lost 5 bases, with 8 bases spanning the gap.

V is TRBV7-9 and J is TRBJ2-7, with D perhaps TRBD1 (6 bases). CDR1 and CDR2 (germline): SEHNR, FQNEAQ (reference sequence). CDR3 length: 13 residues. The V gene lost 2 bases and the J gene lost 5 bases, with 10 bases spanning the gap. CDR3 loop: CASSLSRGDEQYF. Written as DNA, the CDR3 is TGTGCCAGCAGCTTATCCAGGGGCGACGAGCAGTACTTC.

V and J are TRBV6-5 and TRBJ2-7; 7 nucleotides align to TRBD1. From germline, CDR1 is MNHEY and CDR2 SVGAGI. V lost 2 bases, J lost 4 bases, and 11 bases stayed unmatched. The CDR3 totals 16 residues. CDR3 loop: CASSYGPPGQQYEQYF. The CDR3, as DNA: TGTGCCAGCAGTTACGGACCCCCGGGACAGCAGTACGAGCAGTACTTC.

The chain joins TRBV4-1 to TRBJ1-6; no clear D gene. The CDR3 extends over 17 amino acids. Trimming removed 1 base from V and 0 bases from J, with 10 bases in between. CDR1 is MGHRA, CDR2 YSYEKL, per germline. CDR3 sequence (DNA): TGCGCCAGCAGCCAAGGAGCGCTAACCTCCTATAATTCACCCCTCCACTTT. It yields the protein CASSQGALTSYNSPLHF.